This TCR beta chain was observed in a study of cytomegalovirus exposure and HLA in healthy donors. About this clone: Its target is unknown.

While unrecorded immune exposures were likely, the donors were nominally healthy when sampled. The PCR contained 60 Vbeta and 13 Jbeta primers. Assay used: immunoSEQ multiplex PCR; TCRdb lists only in-frame clones, some missing. The specimen's table records tens of thousands of clones. Study findings and constraints: A later analysis linked a missense variant in DCLRE1C to the trimming of TCR beta V and J genes. Earlier analysis found most TCR beta V segments productive about 87% or about 30% of the time.

Sequenced sample: PBMCs. This sequence originates from a woman in her 30s in good health and CMV-seronegative.

The CDR3 sequence: CAIPGTVITEAFF. The CDR3 coding sequence is TGCGCCATCCCCGGGACAGTGATCACTGAAGCTTTCTTT. The V and J genes are TRBV10-1 and TRBJ1-1, with 7 positions matching TRBD1. The junction had 9 bases not matched to a gene; V was cut back by 10 bases and J by 4 bases. The CDR3 contains 13 residues. Germline lookup yields CDR1 WNHNN and CDR2 SYGVQD (reference sequence).